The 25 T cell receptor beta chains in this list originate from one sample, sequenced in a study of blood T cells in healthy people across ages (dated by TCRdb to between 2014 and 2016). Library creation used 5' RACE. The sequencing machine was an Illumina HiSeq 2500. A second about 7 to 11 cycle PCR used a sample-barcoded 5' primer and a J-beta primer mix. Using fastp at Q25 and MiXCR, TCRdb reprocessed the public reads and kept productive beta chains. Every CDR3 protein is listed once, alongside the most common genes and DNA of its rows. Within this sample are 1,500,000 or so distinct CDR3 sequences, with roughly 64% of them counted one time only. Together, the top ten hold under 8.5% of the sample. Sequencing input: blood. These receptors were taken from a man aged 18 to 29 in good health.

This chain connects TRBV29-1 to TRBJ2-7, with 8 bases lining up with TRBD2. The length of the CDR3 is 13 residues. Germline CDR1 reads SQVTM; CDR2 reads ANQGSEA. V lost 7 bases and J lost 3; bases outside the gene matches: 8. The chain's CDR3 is CSAVAGIGYEQYF. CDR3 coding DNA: TGCAGCGCCGTAGCGGGAATCGGCTACGAGCAGTACTTC.

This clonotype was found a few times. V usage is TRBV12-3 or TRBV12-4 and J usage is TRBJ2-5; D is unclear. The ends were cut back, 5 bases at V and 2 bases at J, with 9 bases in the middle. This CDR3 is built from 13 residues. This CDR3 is CASSVGPQETQYF. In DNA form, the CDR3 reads TGTGCCAGCAGTGTAGGGCCACAAGAGACCCAGTACTTC.

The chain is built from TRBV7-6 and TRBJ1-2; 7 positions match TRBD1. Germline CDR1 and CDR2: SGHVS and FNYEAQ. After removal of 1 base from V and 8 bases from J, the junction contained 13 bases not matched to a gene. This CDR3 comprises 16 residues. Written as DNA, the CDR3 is TGTGCCAGCAGCTTAGGACAGGGCCGTAGGGATGGGGGCTACACCTTC. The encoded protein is CASSLGQGRRDGGYTF. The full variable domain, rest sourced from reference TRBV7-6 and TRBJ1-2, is GAGVSQSPRYKVTKRGQDVALRCDPISGHVSLYWYRQALGQGPEFLTYFNYEAQQDKSGLPNDRFSAERPEGSISTLTIQRTEQRDSAMYRCASSLGQGRRDGGYTFGSGTRLTVV.

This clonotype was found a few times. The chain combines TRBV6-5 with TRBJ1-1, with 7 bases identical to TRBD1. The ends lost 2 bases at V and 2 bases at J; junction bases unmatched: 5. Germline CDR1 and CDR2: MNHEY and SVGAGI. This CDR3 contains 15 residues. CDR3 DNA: TGTGCCAGCAGTTACCAGGACAGGAGAAACACTGAAGCTTTCTTT. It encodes CASSYQDRRNTEAFF.

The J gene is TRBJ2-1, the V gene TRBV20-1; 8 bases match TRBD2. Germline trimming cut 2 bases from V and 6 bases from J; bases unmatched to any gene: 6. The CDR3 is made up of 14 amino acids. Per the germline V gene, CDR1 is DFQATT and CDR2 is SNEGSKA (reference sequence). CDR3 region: CSARWRGVANEQFF. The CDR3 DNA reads TGCAGTGCTAGATGGCGGGGGGTAGCCAATGAGCAGTTCTTC.

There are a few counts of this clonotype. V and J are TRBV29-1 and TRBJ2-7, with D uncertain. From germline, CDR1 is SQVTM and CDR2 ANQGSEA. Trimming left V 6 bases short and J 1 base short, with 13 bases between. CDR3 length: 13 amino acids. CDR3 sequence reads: CSVKLIYSYEQYF. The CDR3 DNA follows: TGCAGCGTCAAACTTATCTATTCCTACGAGCAGTACTTC.

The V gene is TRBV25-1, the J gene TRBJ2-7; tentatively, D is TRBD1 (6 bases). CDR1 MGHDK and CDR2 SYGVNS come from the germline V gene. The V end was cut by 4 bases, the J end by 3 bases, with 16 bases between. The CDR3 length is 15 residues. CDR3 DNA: TGTGCCAGCAGTGGAAGGACAGCCCAGGTCTACGAGCAGTACTTC. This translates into CASSGRTAQVYEQYF.

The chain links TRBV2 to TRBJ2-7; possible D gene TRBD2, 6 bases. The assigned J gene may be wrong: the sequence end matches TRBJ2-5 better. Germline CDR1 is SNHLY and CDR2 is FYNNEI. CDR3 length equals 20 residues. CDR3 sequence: CASPRNTKDRLAELQETQYF. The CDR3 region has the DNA TGTGCCAGCCCTCGAAATACCAAGGACCGATTAGCGGAGCTCCAAGAGACCCAGTACTTC.

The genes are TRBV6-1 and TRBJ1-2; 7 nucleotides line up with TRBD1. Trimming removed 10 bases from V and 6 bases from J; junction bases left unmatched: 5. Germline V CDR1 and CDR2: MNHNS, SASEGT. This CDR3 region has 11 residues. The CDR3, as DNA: TGTGCCACCCGACAGGGCGATGGCTACACCTTC. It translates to CATRQGDGYTF.

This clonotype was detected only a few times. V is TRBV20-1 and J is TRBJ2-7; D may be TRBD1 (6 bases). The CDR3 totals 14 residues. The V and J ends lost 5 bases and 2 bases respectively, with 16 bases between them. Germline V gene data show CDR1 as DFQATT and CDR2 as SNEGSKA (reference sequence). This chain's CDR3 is CSAPEQGSAYEQYF. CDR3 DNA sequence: TGCAGTGCTCCCGAGCAGGGGAGTGCCTACGAGCAGTACTTC.

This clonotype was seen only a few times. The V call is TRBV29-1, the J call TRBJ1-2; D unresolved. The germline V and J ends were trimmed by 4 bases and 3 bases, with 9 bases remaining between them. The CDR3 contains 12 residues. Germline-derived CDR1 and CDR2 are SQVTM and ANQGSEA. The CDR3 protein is CSVVMAHYGYTF. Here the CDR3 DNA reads TGCAGCGTTGTAATGGCACACTATGGCTACACCTTC.

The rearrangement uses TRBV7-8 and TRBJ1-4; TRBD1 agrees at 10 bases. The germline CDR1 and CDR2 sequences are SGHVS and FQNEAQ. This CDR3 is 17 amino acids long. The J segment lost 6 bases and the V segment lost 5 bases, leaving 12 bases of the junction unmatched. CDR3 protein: CASSLPGQGNQDEKLFF. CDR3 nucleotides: TGTGCCAGCAGCCTACCGGGACAGGGGAATCAGGATGAAAAACTGTTTTTT.

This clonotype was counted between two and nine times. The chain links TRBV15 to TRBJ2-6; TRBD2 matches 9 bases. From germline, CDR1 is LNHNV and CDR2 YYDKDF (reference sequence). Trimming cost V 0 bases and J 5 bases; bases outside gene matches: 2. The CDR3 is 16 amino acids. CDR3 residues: CATSREREGWANVLTF. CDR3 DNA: TGTGCCACCAGCAGAGAGCGGGAGGGATGGGCCAACGTCCTGACTTTC.

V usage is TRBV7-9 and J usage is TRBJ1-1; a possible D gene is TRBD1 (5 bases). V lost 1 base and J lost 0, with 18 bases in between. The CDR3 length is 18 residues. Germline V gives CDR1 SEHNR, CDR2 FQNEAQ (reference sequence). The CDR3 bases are TGTGCCAGCAGCTTAGGTGAGGGGACCATTGTCCTGAACACTGAAGCTTTCTTT. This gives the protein CASSLGEGTIVLNTEAFF.

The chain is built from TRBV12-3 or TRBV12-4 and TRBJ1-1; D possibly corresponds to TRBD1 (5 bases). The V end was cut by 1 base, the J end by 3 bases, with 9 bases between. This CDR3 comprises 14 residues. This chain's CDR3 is CASSLGGVYTEAFF. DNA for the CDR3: TGTGCCAGCAGTTTAGGGGGGGTATACACTGAAGCTTTCTTT.

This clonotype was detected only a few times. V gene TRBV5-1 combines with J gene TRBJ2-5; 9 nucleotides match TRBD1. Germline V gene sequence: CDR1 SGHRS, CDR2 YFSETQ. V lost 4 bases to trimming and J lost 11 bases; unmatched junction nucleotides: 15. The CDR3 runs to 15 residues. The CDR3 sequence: CASSRAEGQGRNQYF. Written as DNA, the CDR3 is TGCGCCAGCAGCAGAGCGGAGGGACAGGGTAGAAATCAGTACTTC. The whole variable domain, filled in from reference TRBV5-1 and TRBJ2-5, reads KAGVTQTPRYLIKTRGQQVTLSCSPISGHRSVSWYQQTPGQGLQFLFEYFSETQRNKGNFPGRFSGRQFSNSRSEMNVSTLELGDSALYLCASSRAEGQGRNQYFGPGTRLLVL.

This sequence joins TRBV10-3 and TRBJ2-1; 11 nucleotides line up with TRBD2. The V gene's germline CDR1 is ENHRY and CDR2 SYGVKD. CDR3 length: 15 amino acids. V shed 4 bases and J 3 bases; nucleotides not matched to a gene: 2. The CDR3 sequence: CAISVGLADYNEQFF. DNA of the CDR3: TGTGCCATCAGTGTGGGACTAGCGGACTACAATGAGCAGTTCTTC.

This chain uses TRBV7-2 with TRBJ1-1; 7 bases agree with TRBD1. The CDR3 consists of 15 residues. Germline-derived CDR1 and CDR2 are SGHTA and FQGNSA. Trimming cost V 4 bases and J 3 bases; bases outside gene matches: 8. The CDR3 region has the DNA TGTGCCAGCAGCTCAGGGGGACTGAGGTACACTGAAGCTTTCTTT. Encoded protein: CASSSGGLRYTEAFF.

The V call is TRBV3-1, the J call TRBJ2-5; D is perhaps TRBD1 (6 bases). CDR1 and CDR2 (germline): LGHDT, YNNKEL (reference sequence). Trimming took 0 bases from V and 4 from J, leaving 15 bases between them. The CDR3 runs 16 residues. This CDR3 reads CASSQDDQGWSETQYF. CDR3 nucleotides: TGTGCCAGCAGCCAAGATGACCAGGGGTGGTCAGAGACCCAGTACTTC.

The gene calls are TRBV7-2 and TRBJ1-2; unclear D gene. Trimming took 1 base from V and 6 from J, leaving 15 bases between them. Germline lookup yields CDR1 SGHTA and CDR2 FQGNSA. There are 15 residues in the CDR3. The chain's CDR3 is CASSLERQAVHGYTF. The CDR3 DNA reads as TGTGCCAGCAGCTTAGAGCGGCAAGCGGTCCATGGCTACACCTTC.

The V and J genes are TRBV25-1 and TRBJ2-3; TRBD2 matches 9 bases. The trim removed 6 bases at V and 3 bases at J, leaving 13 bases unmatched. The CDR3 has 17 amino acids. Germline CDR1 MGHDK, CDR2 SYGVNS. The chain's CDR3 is CASSPVWLAGHTDTQYF. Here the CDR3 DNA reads TGTGCCAGCAGCCCGGTATGGCTAGCGGGACATACAGATACGCAGTATTTT.

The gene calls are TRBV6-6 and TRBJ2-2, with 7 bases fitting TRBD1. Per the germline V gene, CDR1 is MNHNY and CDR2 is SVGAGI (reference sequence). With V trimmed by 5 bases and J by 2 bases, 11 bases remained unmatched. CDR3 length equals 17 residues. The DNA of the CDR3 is TGTGCCAGCAGTCCAGTCCTGACAGGGCCTAACACCGGGGAGCTGTTTTTT. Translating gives CASSPVLTGPNTGELFF.

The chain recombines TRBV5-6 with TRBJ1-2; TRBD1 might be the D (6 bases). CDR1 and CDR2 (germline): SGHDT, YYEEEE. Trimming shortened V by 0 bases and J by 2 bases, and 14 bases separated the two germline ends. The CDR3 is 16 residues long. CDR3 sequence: CASSLAGEWANYGYTF. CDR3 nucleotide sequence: TGTGCCAGCAGCTTGGCAGGGGAATGGGCGAACTATGGCTACACCTTC.

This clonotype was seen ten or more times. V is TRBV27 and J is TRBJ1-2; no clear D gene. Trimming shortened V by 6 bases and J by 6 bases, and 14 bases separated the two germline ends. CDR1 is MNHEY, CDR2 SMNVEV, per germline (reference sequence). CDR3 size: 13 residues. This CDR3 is CASSGRVGDGYTF. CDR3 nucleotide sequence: TGTGCCAGCAGCGGGCGTGTTGGGGATGGCTACACCTTC.

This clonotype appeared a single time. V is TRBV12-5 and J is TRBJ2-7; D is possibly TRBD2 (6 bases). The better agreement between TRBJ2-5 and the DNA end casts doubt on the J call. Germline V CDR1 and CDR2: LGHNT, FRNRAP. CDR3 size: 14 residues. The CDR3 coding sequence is TGTGCTAGTGGTTTGCCAGCGGCGGGGGAGACCCAGTACTTC. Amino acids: CASGLPAAGETQYF.